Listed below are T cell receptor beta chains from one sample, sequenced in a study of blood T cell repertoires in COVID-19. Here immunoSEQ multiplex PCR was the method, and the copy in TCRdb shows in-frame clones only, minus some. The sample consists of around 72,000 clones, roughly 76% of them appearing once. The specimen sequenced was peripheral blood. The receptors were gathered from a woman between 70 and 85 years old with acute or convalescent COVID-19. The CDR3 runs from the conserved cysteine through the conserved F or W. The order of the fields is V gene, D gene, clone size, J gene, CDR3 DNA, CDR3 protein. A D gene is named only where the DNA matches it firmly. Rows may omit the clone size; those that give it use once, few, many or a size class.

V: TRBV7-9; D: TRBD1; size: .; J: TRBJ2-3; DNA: TGTGCCAGCAGCCGACATGGACAGGGGATTACAGATACGCAGTATTTT; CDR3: CASSRHGQGITDTQYF
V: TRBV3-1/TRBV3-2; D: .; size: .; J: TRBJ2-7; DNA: TGTGCCAGCAGCCAAGGGGCGGGTGTGGAGCAGTACTTC; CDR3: CASSQGAGVEQYF
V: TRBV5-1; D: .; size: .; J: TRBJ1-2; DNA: TGCGCCAGCAGCTTGGAGACAGGCGATGGCTACACCTTC; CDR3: CASSLETGDGYTF
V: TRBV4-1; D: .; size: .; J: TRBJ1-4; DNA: TGCGCCAGCAGCCACACAGGGCGGGGGGATGAAAAACTGTTTTTT; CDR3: CASSHTGRGDEKLFF
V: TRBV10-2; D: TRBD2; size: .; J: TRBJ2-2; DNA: TGCGCCATCCGGACTAGCGCCCGAACCGGGGAGCTGTTTTTT; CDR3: CAIRTSARTGELFF
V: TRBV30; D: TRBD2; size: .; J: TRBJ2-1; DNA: TGTGCCTGGAGTTTCTCGGGACTAGCGAAGAGCAATGAGCAGTTCTTC; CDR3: CAWSFSGLAKSNEQFF
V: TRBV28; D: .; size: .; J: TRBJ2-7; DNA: TGTGCCAGCAGTTCGAATGGTCGGGGTCCCTACGAGCAGTACTTC; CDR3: CASSSNGRGPYEQYF
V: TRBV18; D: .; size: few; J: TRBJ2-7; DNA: TGTGCCAGCTCACCGAATACAGGGTTCGGCGAGCAGTACTTC; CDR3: CASSPNTGFGEQYF
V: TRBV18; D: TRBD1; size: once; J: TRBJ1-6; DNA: TGTGCCAGCTCGTCGGACAGGGGGGGTTCACCCCTCCACTTT; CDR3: CASSSDRGGSPLHF
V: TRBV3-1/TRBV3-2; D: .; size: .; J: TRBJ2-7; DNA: TGTGCCAGCAGCCAAGAACGAGGCCAGAACTCCTACGAGCAGTACTTC; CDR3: CASSQERGQNSYEQYF
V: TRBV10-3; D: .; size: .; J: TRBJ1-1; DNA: TGTGCCATCAGGTCAGGGGAAGGCACTGAAGCTTTCTTT; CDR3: CAIRSGEGTEAFF
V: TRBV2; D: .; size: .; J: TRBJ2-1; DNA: TGTGCTCAAGGGGGGGCGAGCAATGAGCAGTTCTTC; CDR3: CAQGGASNEQFF
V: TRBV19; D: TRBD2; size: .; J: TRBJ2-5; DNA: TGTGCCAGTAGTGGGCTAGCGGGAACCGAAGAGACCCAGTACTTC; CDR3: CASSGLAGTEETQYF
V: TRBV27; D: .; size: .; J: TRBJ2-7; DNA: TGTGCCAGCAGTTTGCAGGGCCTCACCTACGAGCAGTACTTC; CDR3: CASSLQGLTYEQYF
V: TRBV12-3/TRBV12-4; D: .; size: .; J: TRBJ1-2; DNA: TGTGCCAGCGTGGGGCGGCTCAACTATGGCTACACCTTC; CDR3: CASVGRLNYGYTF
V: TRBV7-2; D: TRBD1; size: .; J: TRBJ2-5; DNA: TGTGCCAGCAGCTTAGGACAGGGGGGATCCCAAGAGACCCAGTACTTC; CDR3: CASSLGQGGSQETQYF
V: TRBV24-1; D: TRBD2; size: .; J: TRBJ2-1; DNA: TGTGCCACCAGTGATTTGGGAAGCGGGAGTGGAGTTGAGCAGTTCTTC; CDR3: CATSDLGSGSGVEQFF
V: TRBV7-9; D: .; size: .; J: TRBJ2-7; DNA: TGTGCCAGCATCCGGGACACCATGTACGAGCAGTACTTC; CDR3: CASIRDTMYEQYF
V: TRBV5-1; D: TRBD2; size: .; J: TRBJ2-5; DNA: TGCGCCAGCAGCAGACTAGCGGGTGAGACCCAGTACTTC; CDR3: CASSRLAGETQYF
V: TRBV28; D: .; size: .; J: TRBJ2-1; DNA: TGTGCCAGCAAACTACAGGGCTACAATGAGCAGTTCTTC; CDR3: CASKLQGYNEQFF
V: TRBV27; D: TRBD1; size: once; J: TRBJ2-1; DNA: TGTGCCAGCAGTTTACGACAGGGGTCGAATGAGCAGTTCTTC; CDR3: CASSLRQGSNEQFF
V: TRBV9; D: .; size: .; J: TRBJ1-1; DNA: TGTGCCAGCAGCCCCAGGGTGATAAGAACTGAAGCTTTCTTT; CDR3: CASSPRVIRTEAFF
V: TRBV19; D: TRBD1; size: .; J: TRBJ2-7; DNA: TGTGCCAGTAGACGATCAGGGCAGGGGGCAATCTACGAGCAGTACTTC; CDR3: CASRRSGQGAIYEQYF
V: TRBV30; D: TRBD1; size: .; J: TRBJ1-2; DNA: TGTGCCTGTCCTGAGGTGGGACAGGTCCTCCTTAACTATGGCTACACCTTC; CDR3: CACPEVGQVLLNYGYTF
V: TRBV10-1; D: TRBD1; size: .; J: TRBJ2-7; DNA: TGCGCCAGCAGTGACAGGGGGCGGCCCTACGAGCAGTACTTC; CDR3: CASSDRGRPYEQYF
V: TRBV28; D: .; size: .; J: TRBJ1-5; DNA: TGTGCCAGCAGTCCCCTCGACAGGAATCAGCCCCAGCATTTT; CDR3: CASSPLDRNQPQHF
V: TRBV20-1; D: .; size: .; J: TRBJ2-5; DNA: TGCAGTGCTAAAACAGAAGAGACCCAGTACTTC; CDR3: CSAKTEETQYF
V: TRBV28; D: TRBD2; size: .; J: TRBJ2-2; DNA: TGTGCCAGCAGCTCCTTTGGGACTAGCGGGAGGGCCGGAAGCCCCGGGGAGCTGTTTTTT; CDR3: CASSSFGTSGRAGSPGELFF
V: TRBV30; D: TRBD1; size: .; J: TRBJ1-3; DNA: TGTGCCTGGAGCCGAAGGGGGCAGAAAGGAAACACCATATATTTT; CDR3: CAWSRRGQKGNTIYF
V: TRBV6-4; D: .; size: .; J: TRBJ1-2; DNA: TGTGCCAGCAGTGACTCCCTCCTCAGGAGGGGTGGCTACACCTTC; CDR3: CASSDSLLRRGGYTF
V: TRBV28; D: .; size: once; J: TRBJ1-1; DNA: TGTGCCAGCAGTTTACACAGGTTGAACACTGAAGCTTTCTTT; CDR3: CASSLHRLNTEAFF
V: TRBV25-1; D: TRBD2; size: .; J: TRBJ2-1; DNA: TGTGCCAGCAGTGAATTAGGAGCGGGGGGTGGCAATGAGCAGTTCTTC; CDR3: CASSELGAGGGNEQFF
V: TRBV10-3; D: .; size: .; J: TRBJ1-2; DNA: TGTGCCATCAGCCTACAGATTAACTATGGCTACACCTTC; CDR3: CAISLQINYGYTF
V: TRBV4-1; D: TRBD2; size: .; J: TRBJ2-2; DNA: TGCGCCAGCAGCCGCCAAGGCGGGAGGAACACCGGGGAGCTGTTTTTT; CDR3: CASSRQGGRNTGELFF
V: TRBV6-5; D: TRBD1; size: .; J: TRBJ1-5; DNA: TGTGCCAGCAGCCTCGGGACAGGGGGTCAGCCCCAGCATTTT; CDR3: CASSLGTGGQPQHF
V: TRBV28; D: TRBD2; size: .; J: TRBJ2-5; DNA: TGTGCCAGCAGTTCCCGCGGGAGGAGGTTTGAGACCCAGTACTTC; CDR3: CASSSRGRRFETQYF
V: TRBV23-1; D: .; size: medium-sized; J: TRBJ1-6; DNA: TGCGCCAGCAGTCAACAGGGATTGAGTAATTCACCCCTCCACTTT; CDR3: CASSQQGLSNSPLHF
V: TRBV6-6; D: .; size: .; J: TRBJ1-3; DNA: TGTGCCAGCAGTTACTTCGGACAGAGCTCTGGAAACACCATATATTTT; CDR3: CASSYFGQSSGNTIYF
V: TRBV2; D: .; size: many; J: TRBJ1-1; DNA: TGTGCCAGCAGTGTGGGTCTGAGGGATTTCTTT; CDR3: CASSVGLRDFF
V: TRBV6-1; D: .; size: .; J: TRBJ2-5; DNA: TGTGCCAGCAGTGAATTGGCGGGGCGGGAGACCCAGTACTTC; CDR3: CASSELAGRETQYF
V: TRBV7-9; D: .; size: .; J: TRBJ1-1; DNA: TGTGCCAGCAGCTTAGCGCGGGCAGCCGAGTGGGAAGCTTTCTTT; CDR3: CASSLARAAEWEAFF
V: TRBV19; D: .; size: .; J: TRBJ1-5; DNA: TGTGCCAGTAGTGGGCTTCTCGGTCCCCCTTCTTTT; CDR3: CASSGLLGPPSF
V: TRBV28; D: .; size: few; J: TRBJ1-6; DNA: TGTGCCAGCAGTTTATCCCCCCGGTCTTCACCCCTCCACTTT; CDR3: CASSLSPRSSPLHF
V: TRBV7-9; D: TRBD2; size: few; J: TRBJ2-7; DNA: TGTGCCAGCCAAGGCGGGGCTAGCGGGGTCATCTCCTACGAGCAGTACTTC; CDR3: CASQGGASGVISYEQYF
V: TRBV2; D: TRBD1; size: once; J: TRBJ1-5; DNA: TGTGCCAGCAGTTGGTCAGGGGGTCGTCAGCCCCAGCATTTT; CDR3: CASSWSGGRQPQHF
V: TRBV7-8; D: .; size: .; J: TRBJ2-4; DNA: TGTGCCAGCAGCCCAACAAGAAACATTCAGTACTTC; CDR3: CASSPTRNIQYF